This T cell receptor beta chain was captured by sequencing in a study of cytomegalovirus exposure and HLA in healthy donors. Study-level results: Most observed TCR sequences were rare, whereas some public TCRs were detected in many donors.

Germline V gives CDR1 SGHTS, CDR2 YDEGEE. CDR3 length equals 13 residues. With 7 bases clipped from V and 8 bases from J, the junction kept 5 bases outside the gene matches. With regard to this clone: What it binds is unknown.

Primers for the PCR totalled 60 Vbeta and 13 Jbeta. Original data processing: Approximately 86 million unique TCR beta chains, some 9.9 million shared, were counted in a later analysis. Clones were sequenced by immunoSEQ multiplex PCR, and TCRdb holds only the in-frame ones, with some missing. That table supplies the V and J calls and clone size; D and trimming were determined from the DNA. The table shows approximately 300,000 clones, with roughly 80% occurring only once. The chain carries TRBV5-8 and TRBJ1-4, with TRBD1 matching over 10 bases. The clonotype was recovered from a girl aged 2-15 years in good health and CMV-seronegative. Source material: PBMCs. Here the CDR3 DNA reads TGTGCCAGCGGAAGGACAGGGGGGGAAAAACTGTTTTTT. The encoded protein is CASGRTGGEKLFF. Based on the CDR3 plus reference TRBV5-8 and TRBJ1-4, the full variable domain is EAGVTQSPTHLIKTRGQQATLRCSPISGHTSVYWYQQALGLGLQFLLWYDEGEERNRGNFPPRFSGRQFPNYSSELNVNALELEDSALYLCASGRTGGEKLFFGSGTQLSVL.